The 16 T cell receptor beta chains given below trace back to one sample, sequenced in a study of T cell repertoires in cytomegalovirus infection. MiXCR was run by TCRdb on the reads, yielding one entry per CDR3 protein. Of approximately 500,000 distinct CDR3 sequences detected, 33% appear once; the ten largest clones hold 15% to 20%. These receptors are not linked to any known antigen. The sample here was cultured PBMCs, taken from culture after CMV antigen stimulation. Source of these receptors: a human donor in good health (CMV status not recorded). Some clones in this sample may be carry-over from other donors' samples.

This sequence joins TRBV7-2 and TRBJ2-1; unclear D gene. This CDR3 region has 13 residues. V was shortened by 1 base and J by 7 bases, with 8 bases between the two germline ends. CDR1 and CDR2 (germline): SGHTA, FQGNSA. Here the CDR3 reads CASSLVLGNEQFF. The CDR3 DNA sequence: TGTGCCAGCAGCTTAGTGCTGGGGAATGAGCAGTTCTTC.

This chain joins TRBV11-2 and TRBJ2-1, with 8 bases that match TRBD1. Trimming cost V 4 bases and J 4 bases; bases outside gene matches: 18. Germline V lookup: CDR1 SGHAT, CDR2 FQNNGV. This CDR3 contains 19 residues. Here the CDR3 DNA reads TGTGCCAGCAGCTCGGCACCGGGACAGGCTCGACGATCGTACAATGAGCAGTTCTTC. Its protein is CASSSAPGQARRSYNEQFF.

The chain couples TRBV7-2 to TRBJ2-1; TRBD1 agrees at 10 bases. Germline lookup yields CDR1 SGHTA and CDR2 FQGNSA. The CDR3 is 16 residues long. The ends lost 5 bases at V and 3 bases at J; junction bases unmatched: 7. The CDR3: CASSLTGTGDYNEQFF. DNA of the CDR3: TGTGCCAGCAGCCTGACCGGGACAGGGGACTACAATGAGCAGTTCTTC.

Only a few counts were recorded for this clonotype. The chain has TRBV25-1 and TRBJ2-7; D not resolved. V was cut by 8 bases and J by 1 base, with 15 bases left in between. This CDR3 is 14 amino acids long. Per germline, CDR1 MGHDK and CDR2 SYGVNS. In DNA form, the CDR3 reads TGTGCCAGCCAAAAGTCGGGCGGTTCCTACGAGCAGTACTTC. Protein product: CASQKSGGSYEQYF.

CDR3 sequence: CASSFQGTSEYF. CDR3 nucleotide sequence: TGTGCCAGCAGTTTTCAGGGGACTAGCGAGTATTTT. The chain employs TRBV6-5 and TRBJ2-3, with 10 positions matching TRBD2. Germline V gene lookup returns CDR1 MNHEY and CDR2 SVGAGI. This CDR3 has 12 residues. The J segment lost 13 bases and the V segment lost 4 bases, leaving 5 bases of the junction unmatched.

This clonotype was counted only a few times. The genes are TRBV6-2 or TRBV6-3 and TRBJ2-7, with 7 bases identical to TRBD2. J was trimmed by 5 bases and V by 0 bases; bases with no gene match: 16. The CDR3 has 18 amino acids. Germline V gene sequence: CDR1 MNHEY, CDR2 SVGEGT. This chain's CDR3 is CASSYSRLGGSTPNEQYV. In nucleotides, the CDR3 is TGTGCCAGCAGTTACTCGAGGTTGGGCGGGAGTACACCCAACGAGCAGTACGTC.

A word on this clonotype: The germline gene is not matched at one end of the junction; a read error may be the cause. The gene calls are TRBV12-3 or TRBV12-4 and TRBJ1-5; D gene ambiguous. The CDR3 totals 14 residues. The CDR3 loop is CASCSGNRNRPQHF. Written as DNA, the CDR3 is TGTGCCAGCTGCTCGGGCAATCGCAATCGGCCCCAGCATTTT.

This clonotype has only a few counts. The V and J genes are TRBV6-2 or TRBV6-3 and TRBJ2-1; 8 bases are shared with TRBD2. V gave up 7 bases and J gave up 9 bases; unmatched junction bases: 8. Germline V gene sequence: CDR1 MNHEY, CDR2 SVGEGT. The CDR3 covers 13 residues. The CDR3 coding sequence is TGTGCCAGCATTGCGGGAGGCCCGAGTGAGCAGTTCTTC. Amino acid sequence: CASIAGGPSEQFF.

This chain connects TRBV7-9 to TRBJ2-3; unclear D gene. The CDR3 runs to 13 residues. Per germline, CDR1 SEHNR and CDR2 FQNEAQ (reference sequence). The V and J ends lost 2 bases and 8 bases respectively, with 11 bases between them. The CDR3: CASSLKGGGTQYF. CDR3 in DNA: TGTGCCAGCAGCTTAAAGGGCGGCGGTACGCAGTATTTT.

This clonotype was observed a handful of times. CDR3 in DNA: TGTGCTAGTGGTTTGGACCGATTAATTGTTCGGGGAGAGACCCAGTACTTC. Protein product: CASGLDRLIVRGETQYF. The chain recombines TRBV12-5 with TRBJ2-5, with D perhaps matching TRBD2 (5 bases). Germline CDR1 LGHNT, CDR2 FRNRAP. With 1 base removed from V and 4 bases from J, the gap between germline ends came to 19 bases. This CDR3 comprises 17 residues.

The rearrangement links TRBV6-2 or TRBV6-3 to TRBJ2-1; D may be TRBD1 (5 bases). The V gene lost 6 bases and the J gene lost 7 bases, with 13 bases spanning the gap. From germline, CDR1 is MNHEY and CDR2 SVGEGT. The CDR3 consists of 13 residues. The chain's CDR3 is CASRGPLRNEQFF. CDR3 DNA: TGTGCCAGCAGGGGGCCCCTCAGGAATGAGCAGTTCTTC.

The chain combines TRBV28 with TRBJ1-2, with TRBD1 matching over 9 bases. CDR1 and CDR2 (germline): MDHEN, SYDVKM. The trim removed 3 bases at V and 7 bases at J, leaving 6 bases unmatched. The CDR3 spans 14 residues. In DNA form, the CDR3 reads TGTGCCAGCAGTTTTGGGGACAGGGAGGGTGGCTACACCTTC. It is translated as CASSFGDREGGYTF.

Only a few counts were recorded for this clonotype. The chain links TRBV7-9 to TRBJ2-1, with a possible D match to TRBD1 (6 bases). Between the trimmed V and J ends, which lost 1 base and 4 bases, there was a span of 8 bases. The CDR3 runs 14 residues. Germline V gives CDR1 SEHNR, CDR2 FQNEAQ (reference sequence). CDR3 amino acids: CASSLGQAYNEQFF. The DNA of the CDR3 is TGTGCCAGCAGCTTAGGACAGGCGTACAATGAGCAGTTCTTC.

This clonotype has only a few counts. The rearrangement uses TRBV27 and TRBJ2-7, with 9 nucleotides matching TRBD1. Germline CDR1 MNHEY, CDR2 SMNVEV (reference sequence). CDR3 size: 15 residues. The junction had 5 bases not matched to a gene; V was cut back by 2 bases and J by 3 bases. CDR3 coding DNA: TGTGCCAGCAGTTTACTCGCGACAGGGGGCTACGAGCAGTACTTC. Translated: CASSLLATGGYEQYF.

This clonotype was seen only a few times. V and J are TRBV10-3 and TRBJ2-2; D is uncertain. The CDR3 extends over 15 amino acids. V was trimmed by 4 bases and J by 2 bases, leaving 11 bases between them. Germline V gene sequence: CDR1 ENHRY, CDR2 SYGVKD. CDR3 sequence (DNA): TGTGCCATCAGTGCCACTGGCGGAAACACCGGGGAGCTGTTTTTT. It yields the protein CAISATGGNTGELFF.

This rearrangement joins TRBV12-3 or TRBV12-4 to TRBJ1-1; maybe TRBD1 (5 bases). Trimming took 0 bases from V and 4 from J, leaving 15 bases between them. The CDR3 loop spans 16 amino acids. The CDR3 protein is CASSLALAAQGTEAFF. The CDR3 DNA follows: TGTGCCAGCAGTTTAGCGCTAGCGGCTCAGGGCACTGAAGCTTTCTTT.